One and the same sample provided the 29 T cell receptor beta chains below, sequenced in a study of T cells in Graves' hyperthyroidism and ophthalmopathy. TCR beta CDR3 region amplification was performed from RNA transcripts. First-round RT-PCR with HTBI primers amplified the TCR CDR3 region. TCRdb redid the calling of the multiplex PCR reads with MiXCR, one entry per CDR3 protein. In the table there are hundreds of thousands of distinct CDR3 sequences, about 17% of which are singletons. Sequenced sample: blood. The source is a woman between 18 and 29 years old with Graves' ophthalmopathy.

This clonotype was recorded many times. As DNA, the CDR3 is TGTGCCAGCAGTTTCGAAGTTCGGAGCACAGATACGCAGTATTTT. It is translated as CASSFEVRSTDTQYF. The chain recombines TRBV27 with TRBJ2-3; D unclear. The V gene's germline CDR1 is MNHEY and CDR2 SMNVEV (reference sequence). CDR3 length equals 15 residues. Trimming removed 3 bases from V and 0 bases from J, with 10 bases in between.

This clonotype was counted a few times. The V call is TRBV6-1, the J call TRBJ2-7; 7 nucleotides align to TRBD2. The CDR3 loop spans 16 amino acids. CDR1 and CDR2 from the germline V gene are MNHNS and SASEGT. After removal of 5 bases from V and 0 bases from J, the junction contained 10 bases not matched to a gene. CDR3 coding DNA: TGTGCCAGCAGTCTCCAAGGACTAGGGAGCTCCTACGAGCAGTACTTC. Encoded protein: CASSLQGLGSSYEQYF.

This clonotype was counted a few times. CDR3 sequence: CATSAPGSGNTIYF. In DNA form, the CDR3 reads TGTGCCACCAGTGCACCGGGCTCTGGAAACACCATATATTTT. This chain links TRBV24-1 with TRBJ1-3; D gene ambiguous. Per the germline V gene, CDR1 is KGHDR and CDR2 is SFDVKD. The V end lost 5 bases, the J end lost 0 bases, and 7 bases lay between the germline ends. This CDR3 has 14 residues.

This clonotype was observed a few times. The chain has TRBV16 and TRBJ1-4, with 9 bases that match TRBD1. With V trimmed by 1 base and J by 0 bases, 9 bases remained unmatched. This CDR3 is 19 amino acids long. Germline CDR1 and CDR2: KGHSY and FQNENV. The CDR3 here is CASSQYWTGAPATNEKLFF. CDR3 bases: TGTGCCAGCAGCCAATATTGGACAGGGGCCCCTGCAACTAATGAAAAACTGTTTTTT.

Ten or more counts support this clonotype. This chain uses TRBV19 with TRBJ1-5; perhaps TRBD1 as D (6 bases). Germline lookup yields CDR1 LNHDA and CDR2 SQIVND (reference sequence). V dropped 6 bases and J dropped 6 bases, with 12 bases sitting between them. CDR3 length: 13 residues. The CDR3 region has the DNA TGTGCCAGTAGCCACAGGGAACGTCAGCCCCAGCATTTT. As protein: CASSHRERQPQHF. The full variable domain, rest sourced from reference TRBV19 and TRBJ1-5, is DGGITQSPKYLFRKEGQNVTLSCEQNLNHDAMYWYRQDPGQGLRLIYYSQIVNDFQKGDIAEGYSVSREKKESFPLTVTSAQKNPTAFYLCASSHRERQPQHFGDGTRLSIL.

There are many counts of this clonotype. This chain uses TRBV6-1 with TRBJ1-1, with TRBD1 matching over 8 bases. V shed 7 bases and J 0 bases; nucleotides not matched to a gene: 4. Germline values: CDR1 MNHNS, CDR2 SASEGT. The CDR3 is made up of 14 amino acids. The CDR3 sequence is CASTRQGMNTEAFF. CDR3 nucleotides: TGTGCCAGCACTAGACAGGGGATGAACACTGAAGCTTTCTTT.

Many counts were recorded for this clonotype. CDR3 DNA: TGCGCCAGCAGCTTGGGAGGTCTAGCGGTCAGAGAGACCCAGTACTTC. It translates to CASSLGGLAVRETQYF. J is TRBJ2-5 and V is TRBV5-1; 7 nucleotides align to TRBD2. The germline CDR1 and CDR2 sequences are SGHRS and YFSETQ. The CDR3 length is 16 residues. Unmatched junction bases numbered 9, after V lost 0 bases and J lost 4 bases.

This clonotype occurred many times. The V call is TRBV5-8, the J call TRBJ1-1; 7 nucleotides match TRBD1. Trimming at V came to 0 bases and at J to 1 base, leaving 3 bases not matched to a gene. Looked up from germline, CDR1 is SGHTS and CDR2 is YDEGEE. The CDR3 is 15 amino acids. The CDR3 nucleotides read TGTGCCAGCAGCTTGGGCAGGGGGAAGAACACTGAAGCTTTCTTT. It encodes CASSLGRGKNTEAFF.

The V and J genes are TRBV11-2 and TRBJ2-1; 8 positions match TRBD2. CDR3 length: 15 amino acids. CDR1 and CDR2 from the germline V gene are SGHAT and FQNNGV. V lost 5 bases and J lost 3; bases outside the gene matches: 6. The CDR3 region is CASSVTSEVYNEQFF. The CDR3 DNA reads as TGTGCCAGCAGCGTGACTAGCGAGGTCTACAATGAGCAGTTCTTC. Full variable domain (missing parts from reference TRBV11-2 and TRBJ2-1): EAGVAQSPRYKIIEKRQSVAFWCNPISGHATLYWYQQILGQGPKLLIQFQNNGVVDDSQLPKDRFSAERLKGVDSTLKIQPAKLEDSAVYLCASSVTSEVYNEQFFGPGTRLTVL.

This clonotype has ten or more counts. The chain uses TRBV7-8 and TRBJ2-2; no reliable D call. The CDR3 is made up of 12 amino acids. CDR1 SGHVS and CDR2 FQNEAQ come from the germline V gene. V was clipped by 0 bases and J by 7 bases, with 3 bases between them. The CDR3 reads CASSLAIGELFF. In DNA form, the CDR3 reads TGTGCCAGCAGCTTAGCTATCGGGGAGCTGTTTTTT.

Ten or more counts support this clonotype. CDR3 DNA: TGTGCCAGCAGCTTAGCGAGCGGGGAAATCATGAACACTGAAGCTTTCTTT. Its protein product is CASSLASGEIMNTEAFF. V and J are TRBV7-8 and TRBJ1-1; D is unresolved. Trimming took 0 bases from V and 0 from J, leaving 14 bases between them. Germline lookup yields CDR1 SGHVS and CDR2 FQNEAQ. CDR3 length equals 17 residues.

This clonotype was seen at least ten times. The chain recombines TRBV11-3 with TRBJ2-1; possible D gene TRBD2, 7 bases. The CDR3 is 15 residues long. Trimming shortened V by 3 bases and J by 9 bases, and 18 bases separated the two germline ends. The germline V gene has CDR1 SGHNT and CDR2 YENEEA. The CDR3 region has the DNA TGTGCCAGCAGCTTTAAGGGGGGGGGGCCAGGTGAGCAGTTCTTC. As protein: CASSFKGGGPGEQFF.

This clonotype was observed a handful of times. This chain's CDR3 is CASTPDRGRYEQYF. CDR3 in DNA: TGTGCCAGCACTCCCGACAGGGGACGGTACGAGCAGTACTTC. The chain is built from TRBV12-3 or TRBV12-4 and TRBJ2-7, with TRBD1 matching over 8 bases. Trimming took 7 bases from V and 4 from J; bases not matched to a gene: 9. This CDR3 comprises 14 residues.

In nucleotides, the CDR3 is TGTGCCAGCAGTTCTCTCGGGACAGGGGAAGATATTGAGCAGTTCTTC. As protein: CASSSLGTGEDIEQFF. The rearrangement uses TRBV28 and TRBJ2-1; 10 nucleotides line up with TRBD1. CDR3 length equals 16 residues. The germline V gene encodes CDR1 MDHEN and CDR2 SYDVKM. Trimming removed 4 bases from V and 9 bases from J; junction bases left unmatched: 12. The variable domain in full, with the rest retrieved from reference TRBV28 and TRBJ2-1, is DVKVTQSSRYLVKRTGEKVFLECVQDMDHENMFWYRQDPGLGLRLIYFSYDVKMKEKGDIPEGYSVSREKKERFSLILESASTNQTSMYLCASSSLGTGEDIEQFFGPGTRLTVL.

This sequence joins TRBV5-6 and TRBJ1-6; D is unclear. Looked up from germline, CDR1 is SGHDT and CDR2 is YYEEEE. This CDR3 comprises 18 residues. The V and J ends lost 1 base and 0 bases respectively, with 14 bases between them. Written as DNA, the CDR3 is TGTGCCAGCAGCTTGCTTGGGGTTAAGGGCTCCTATAATTCACCCCTCCACTTT. Its protein is CASSLLGVKGSYNSPLHF.

The chain carries TRBV20-1 and TRBJ2-7; D is possibly TRBD1 (5 bases). Trimming left V 5 bases short and J 0 bases short, with 8 bases between. The CDR3 covers 12 residues. Germline V gene sequence: CDR1 DFQATT, CDR2 SNEGSKA (reference sequence). The CDR3 here is CSAVRDSYEQYF. The CDR3 DNA sequence: TGCAGTGCTGTCAGGGACTCCTACGAGCAGTACTTC.

As for this clonotype: Just one base apart from a much larger clone, this may be a read error. This chain uses TRBV7-3 with TRBJ2-5, with 8 positions matching TRBD2. J lost 4 bases, V lost 6 bases, and 13 bases had no gene match. CDR3 size: 16 residues. The germline CDR1 and CDR2 sequences are SGHTA and FQGTGA. The CDR3 region is CASSRASGSPPETQYF. In nucleotides, the CDR3 is TGTGCCAGCAGTAGGGCTAGCGGGTCCCCCCCAGAGACCCAGTACTTC.

This clonotype was counted ten times or more. The V gene is TRBV27, the J gene TRBJ1-6; D might be TRBD1 (6 bases). V was shortened by 4 bases and J by 12 bases, with 22 bases between the two germline ends. CDR3 length: 16 amino acids. Per germline, CDR1 MNHEY and CDR2 SMNVEV (reference sequence). The CDR3 loop reads CASSSTLGGAGGPLHF. The CDR3, as DNA: TGTGCCAGCAGTTCTACCCTGGGGGGGGCTGGAGGACCCCTCCACTTT.

This clonotype was detected ten times or more. This sequence joins TRBV28 and TRBJ1-2; D is ambiguous. CDR1 is MDHEN, CDR2 SYDVKM, per germline. CDR3 length equals 11 residues. Trimming left V 8 bases short and J 3 bases short, with 7 bases between. The CDR3 region has the DNA TGTGCCAGCCACACGGACTATGGCTACACCTTC. Its translation is CASHTDYGYTF.

This clonotype was counted many times. The V gene is TRBV12-3 or TRBV12-4, the J gene TRBJ1-1; D perhaps matches TRBD1 (6 bases). V lost 2 bases, J lost 3 bases, and 7 bases lay in between. This CDR3 comprises 13 residues. Here the CDR3 reads CASSLWTDTEAFF. CDR3 nucleotide sequence: TGTGCCAGCAGTTTATGGACAGACACTGAAGCTTTCTTT.

This clonotype came up many times. This sequence joins TRBV12-3 or TRBV12-4 and TRBJ2-1; tentative D call: TRBD2 (5 bases). V lost 2 bases to trimming and J lost 7 bases, with 9 bases between them. CDR3 length: 13 residues. CDR3 amino acids: CASSLSPGNEQFF. The CDR3 coding sequence is TGTGCCAGCAGTTTATCTCCGGGGAATGAGCAGTTCTTC.

This clonotype has at least ten counts. The J gene is TRBJ2-7, the V gene TRBV10-3, with TRBD1 matching 7 bases. CDR3 length equals 16 residues. Germline lookup yields CDR1 ENHRY and CDR2 SYGVKD. J gave up 1 base and V 6 bases, and 12 bases lay outside the gene matches. CDR3 in amino acids: CAISLDRDLPSYEQYF. The DNA for the CDR3 is TGTGCCATCAGCCTCGACAGGGATCTCCCTTCCTACGAGCAGTACTTC.

This clonotype has at least ten counts. The chain links TRBV2 to TRBJ1-1; D call uncertain. Germline loops: CDR1 SNHLY, CDR2 FYNNEI. Trimming cost V 5 bases and J 5 bases, with 15 bases left between them. The CDR3 is 14 amino acids. The DNA for the CDR3 is TGTGCCAGCAGTACCACTCGGAGGGATACTGAAGCTTTCTTT. It is translated as CASSTTRRDTEAFF.

Many counts were recorded for this clonotype. The chain couples TRBV6-6 to TRBJ1-1; no reliable D call. The CDR3 contains 14 residues. The germline V and J ends were trimmed by 1 base and 3 bases, with 9 bases remaining between them. CDR1 MNHNY and CDR2 SVGAGI come from the germline V gene (reference sequence). The CDR3 region is CASSYWIGDTEAFF. The CDR3 DNA reads as TGTGCCAGCAGTTACTGGATTGGGGACACTGAAGCTTTCTTT.

This clonotype was seen at least ten times. V usage is TRBV28 and J usage is TRBJ2-1; D is uncertain. Trimming left V 2 bases short and J 10 bases short, with 9 bases between. The CDR3 consists of 12 residues. Germline-derived CDR1 and CDR2 are MDHEN and SYDVKM. This chain's CDR3 is CASSLPSREQFF. The CDR3 nucleotides read TGTGCCAGCAGTTTACCAAGCCGGGAGCAGTTCTTC.

This clonotype was observed at least ten times. CDR3 loop: CASSFSTGQGGSAFF. The CDR3 DNA sequence: TGTGCCAGCAGCTTTTCAACCGGACAGGGAGGTTCGGCTTTCTTT. The chain carries TRBV7-2 and TRBJ1-1; TRBD1 matches at 8 bases. The CDR3 is 15 amino acids. The ends lost 3 bases at V and 11 bases at J; junction bases unmatched: 14. Germline V gives CDR1 SGHTA, CDR2 FQGNSA.

On this clonotype itself: This could be a read error, since a much larger clone is one nucleotide away. CDR3 coding DNA: TGTGCCAGCAGTTCATTAAGGTTGACCGGGGAGCTGTTTTTT. It encodes CASSSLRLTGELFF. The rearrangement links TRBV28 to TRBJ2-2; D gene uncertain. V shed 4 bases and J shed 5 bases, with 11 bases lying between them. The CDR3 runs to 14 residues. Germline V CDR1 and CDR2: MDHEN, SYDVKM.

A few counts support this clonotype. The CDR3 bases are TGTGCCAGCAGCGTAGAGCGGGAGGTCACCAATGAGCAGTTCTTC. It yields the protein CASSVEREVTNEQFF. This rearrangement joins TRBV9 to TRBJ2-1; 9 bases line up with TRBD2. The ends lost 0 bases at V and 6 bases at J; junction bases unmatched: 4. This CDR3 has 15 amino acids. The germline CDR1 and CDR2 sequences are SGDLS and YYNGEE.

In its sample, this clonotype was seen many times. The rearrangement links TRBV19 to TRBJ1-1; D is unclear. The V and J ends lost 7 bases and 6 bases respectively, with 18 bases between them. The CDR3 is made up of 14 amino acids. The germline V gene encodes CDR1 LNHDA and CDR2 SQIVND (reference sequence). The CDR3 nucleotides are TGTGCCAGTACTTTCGAGGGAACCGGCGCTGAAGCTTTCTTT. Its protein is CASTFEGTGAEAFF.